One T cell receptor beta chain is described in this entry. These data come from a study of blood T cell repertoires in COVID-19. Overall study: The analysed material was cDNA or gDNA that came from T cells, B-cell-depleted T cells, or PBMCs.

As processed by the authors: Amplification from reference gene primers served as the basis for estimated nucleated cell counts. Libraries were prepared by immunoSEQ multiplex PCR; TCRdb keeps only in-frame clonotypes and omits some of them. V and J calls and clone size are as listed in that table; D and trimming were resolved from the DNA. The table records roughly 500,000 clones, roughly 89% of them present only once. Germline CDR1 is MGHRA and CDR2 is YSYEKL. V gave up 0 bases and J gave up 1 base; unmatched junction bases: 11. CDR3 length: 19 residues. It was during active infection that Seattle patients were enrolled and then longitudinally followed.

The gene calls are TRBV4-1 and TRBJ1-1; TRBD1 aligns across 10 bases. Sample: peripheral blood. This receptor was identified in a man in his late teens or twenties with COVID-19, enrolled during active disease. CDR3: CASSQDYSGTGAKNTEAFF. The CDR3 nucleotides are TGCGCCAGCAGCCAAGATTATTCTGGGACAGGGGCAAAGAACACTGAAGCTTTCTTT.